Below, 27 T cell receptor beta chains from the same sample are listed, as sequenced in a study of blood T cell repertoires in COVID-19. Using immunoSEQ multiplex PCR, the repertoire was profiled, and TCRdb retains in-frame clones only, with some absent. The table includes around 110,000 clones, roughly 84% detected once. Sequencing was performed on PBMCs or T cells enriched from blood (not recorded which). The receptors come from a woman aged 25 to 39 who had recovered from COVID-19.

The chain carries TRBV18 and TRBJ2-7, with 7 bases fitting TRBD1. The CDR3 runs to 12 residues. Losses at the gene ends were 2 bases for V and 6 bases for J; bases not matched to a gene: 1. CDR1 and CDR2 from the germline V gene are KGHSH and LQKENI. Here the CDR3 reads CASSPDRAEQYF. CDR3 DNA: TGTGCCAGCTCACCAGACAGGGCCGAGCAGTACTTC.

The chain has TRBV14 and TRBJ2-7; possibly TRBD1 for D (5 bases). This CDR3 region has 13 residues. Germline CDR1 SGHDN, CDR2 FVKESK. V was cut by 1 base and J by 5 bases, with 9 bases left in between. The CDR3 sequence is CASSQVDSHEQYF. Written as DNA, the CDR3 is TGTGCCAGCAGCCAAGTTGACAGCCACGAGCAGTACTTC.

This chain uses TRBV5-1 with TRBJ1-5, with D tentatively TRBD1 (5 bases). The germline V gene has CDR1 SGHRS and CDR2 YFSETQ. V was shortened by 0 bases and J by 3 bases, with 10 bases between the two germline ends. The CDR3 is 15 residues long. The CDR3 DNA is TGCGCCAGCAGCTTGGCGGGGGACCCCAATCAGCCCCAGCATTTT. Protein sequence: CASSLAGDPNQPQHF.

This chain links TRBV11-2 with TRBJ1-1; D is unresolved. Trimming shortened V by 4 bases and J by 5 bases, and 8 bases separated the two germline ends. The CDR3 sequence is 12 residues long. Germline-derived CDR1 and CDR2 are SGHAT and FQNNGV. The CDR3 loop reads CASSSYLTEAFF. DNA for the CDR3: TGTGCCAGCAGCTCCTATCTTACTGAAGCTTTCTTT.

The CDR3 reads CASSPGRASGDYNEQFF. Written as DNA, the CDR3 is TGTGCCAGCAGTCCCGGCCGGGCTAGCGGAGACTACAATGAGCAGTTCTTC. This rearrangement joins TRBV27 to TRBJ2-1, with TRBD2 matching 7 bases. V shed 5 bases, J shed 3 bases, and the junction held 13 bases outside the gene matches. The CDR3 sequence is 17 residues long. Germline lookup yields CDR1 MNHEY and CDR2 SMNVEV (reference sequence).

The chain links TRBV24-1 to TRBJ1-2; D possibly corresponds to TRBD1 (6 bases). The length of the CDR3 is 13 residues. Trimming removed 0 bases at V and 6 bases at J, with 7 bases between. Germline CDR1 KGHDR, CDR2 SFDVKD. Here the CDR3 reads CATSDLPGDGYTF. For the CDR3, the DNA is TGTGCCACCAGTGATTTGCCAGGGGATGGCTACACCTTC.

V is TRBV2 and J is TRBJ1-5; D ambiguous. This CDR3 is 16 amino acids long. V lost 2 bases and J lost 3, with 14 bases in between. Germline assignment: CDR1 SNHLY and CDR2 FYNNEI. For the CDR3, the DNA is TGTGCCAGCAGTGAACAGGTGGGCAGTCCCAATCAGCCCCAGCATTTT. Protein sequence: CASSEQVGSPNQPQHF.

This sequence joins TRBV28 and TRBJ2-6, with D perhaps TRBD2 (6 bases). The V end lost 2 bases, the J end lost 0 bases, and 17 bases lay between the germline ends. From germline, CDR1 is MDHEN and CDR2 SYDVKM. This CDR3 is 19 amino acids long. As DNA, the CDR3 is TGTGCCAGCAGTTTACAGTTGGCGGGACCTAGCTCTGGGGCCAACGTCCTGACTTTC. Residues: CASSLQLAGPSSGANVLTF.

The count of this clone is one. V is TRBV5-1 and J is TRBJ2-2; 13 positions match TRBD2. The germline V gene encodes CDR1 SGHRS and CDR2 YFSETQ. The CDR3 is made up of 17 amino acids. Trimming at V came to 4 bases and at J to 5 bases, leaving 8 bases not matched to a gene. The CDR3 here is CASSLNILAGGTGELFF. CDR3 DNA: TGCGCCAGCAGCCTGAACATACTAGCGGGAGGGACCGGGGAGCTGTTTTTT.

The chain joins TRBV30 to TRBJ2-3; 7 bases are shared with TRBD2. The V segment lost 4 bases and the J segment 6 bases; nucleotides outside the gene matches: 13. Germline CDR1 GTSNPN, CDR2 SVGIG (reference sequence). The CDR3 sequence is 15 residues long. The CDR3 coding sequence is TGTGCCTGGAAATTCGGGAGGCATGCTCCTGATACGCAGTATTTT. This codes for CAWKFGRHAPDTQYF.

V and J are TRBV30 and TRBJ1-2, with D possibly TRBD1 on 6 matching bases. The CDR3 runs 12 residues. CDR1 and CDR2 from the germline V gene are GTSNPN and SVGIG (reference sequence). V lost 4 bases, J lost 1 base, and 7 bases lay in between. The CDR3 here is CAWIGGNYGYTF. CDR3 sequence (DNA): TGTGCCTGGATAGGGGGTAACTATGGCTACACCTTC. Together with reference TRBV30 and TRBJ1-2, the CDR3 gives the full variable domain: SQTIHQWPATLVQPVGSPLSLECTVEGTSNPNLYWYRQAAGRGLQLLFYSVGIGQISSEVPQNLSASRPQDRQFILSSKKLLLSDSGFYLCAWIGGNYGYTFGSGTRLTVV.

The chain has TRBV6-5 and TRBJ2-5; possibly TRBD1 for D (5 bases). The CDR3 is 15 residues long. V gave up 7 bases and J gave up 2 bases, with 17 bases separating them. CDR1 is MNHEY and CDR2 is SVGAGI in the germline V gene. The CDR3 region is CASNEHPNRQETQYF. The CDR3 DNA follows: TGTGCCAGCAACGAACACCCAAACAGGCAAGAGACCCAGTACTTC.

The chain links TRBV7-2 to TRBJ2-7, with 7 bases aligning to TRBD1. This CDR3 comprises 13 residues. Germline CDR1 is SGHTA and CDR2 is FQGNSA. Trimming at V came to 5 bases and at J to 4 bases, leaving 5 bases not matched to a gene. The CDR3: CASSHGQVYEQYF. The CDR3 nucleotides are TGTGCCAGCAGCCACGGACAGGTTTACGAGCAGTACTTC.

CDR3 DNA sequence: TGTGCCAGCAGTTTCCCGGGACTAGCGTACAATGAGCAGTTCTTC. Its protein is CASSFPGLAYNEQFF. The genes are TRBV28 and TRBJ2-1; TRBD2 matches 10 bases. The CDR3 sequence is 15 residues long. Germline values: CDR1 MDHEN, CDR2 SYDVKM. Trimming at V came to 3 bases and at J to 4 bases, leaving 3 bases not matched to a gene.

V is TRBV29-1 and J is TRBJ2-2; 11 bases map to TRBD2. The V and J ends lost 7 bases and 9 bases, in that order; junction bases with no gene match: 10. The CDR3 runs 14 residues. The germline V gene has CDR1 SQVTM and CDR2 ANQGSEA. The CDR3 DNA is TGCAGCGCCACCGGGACTAGCGGCCACCGGGAGCTGTTTTTT. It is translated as CSATGTSGHRELFF.

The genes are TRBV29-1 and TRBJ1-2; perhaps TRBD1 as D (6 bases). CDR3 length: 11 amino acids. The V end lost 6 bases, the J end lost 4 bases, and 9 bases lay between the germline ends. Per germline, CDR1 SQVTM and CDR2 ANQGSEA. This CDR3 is CSVKQGYGYTF. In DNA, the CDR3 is TGCAGCGTGAAACAGGGCTATGGCTACACCTTC.

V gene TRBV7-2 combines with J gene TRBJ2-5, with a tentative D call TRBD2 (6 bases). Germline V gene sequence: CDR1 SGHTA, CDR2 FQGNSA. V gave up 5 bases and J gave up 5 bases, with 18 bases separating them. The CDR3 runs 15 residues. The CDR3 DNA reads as TGTGCCAGCAGCCCCCGGGGACTTTATCGGGAGACCCAGTACTTC. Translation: CASSPRGLYRETQYF. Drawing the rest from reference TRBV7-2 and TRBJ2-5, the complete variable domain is GAGVSQSPSNKVTEKGKDVELRCDPISGHTALYWYRQSLGQGLEFLIYFQGNSAPDKSGLPSDRFSAERTGGSVSTLTIQRTQQEDSAVYLCASSPRGLYRETQYFGPGTRLLVL.

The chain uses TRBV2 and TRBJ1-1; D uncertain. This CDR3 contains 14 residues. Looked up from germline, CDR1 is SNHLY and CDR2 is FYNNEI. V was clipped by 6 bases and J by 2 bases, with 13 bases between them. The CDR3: CASRPLNTNTEAFF. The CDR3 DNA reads TGTGCCAGCAGACCACTTAATACTAACACTGAAGCTTTCTTT. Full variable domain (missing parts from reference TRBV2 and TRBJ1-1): EPEVTQTPSHQVTQMGQEVILRCVPISNHLYFYWYRQILGQKVEFLVSFYNNEISEKSEIFDDQFSVERPDGSNFTLKIRSTKLEDSAMYFCASRPLNTNTEAFFGQGTRLTVV.

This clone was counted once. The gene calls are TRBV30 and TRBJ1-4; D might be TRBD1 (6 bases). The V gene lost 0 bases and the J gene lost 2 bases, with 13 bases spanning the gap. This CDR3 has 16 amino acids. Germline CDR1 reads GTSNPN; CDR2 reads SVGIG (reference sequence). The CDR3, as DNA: TGTGCCTGGAGTGTAGCCCACAGGGTTACTAATGAAAAACTGTTTTTT. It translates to CAWSVAHRVTNEKLFF.

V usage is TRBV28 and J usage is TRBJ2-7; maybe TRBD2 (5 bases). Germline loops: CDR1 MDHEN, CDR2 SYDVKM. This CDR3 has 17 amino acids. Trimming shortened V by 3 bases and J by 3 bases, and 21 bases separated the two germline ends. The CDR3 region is CASSLVSNSDLIYEQYF. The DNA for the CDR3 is TGTGCCAGCAGTTTGGTCTCCAATAGCGACCTAATCTACGAGCAGTACTTC.

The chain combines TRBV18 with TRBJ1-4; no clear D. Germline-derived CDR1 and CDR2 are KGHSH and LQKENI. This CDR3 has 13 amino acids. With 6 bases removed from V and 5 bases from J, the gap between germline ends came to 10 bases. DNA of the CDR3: TGTGCCAGCTCCCAAAATAGAAATGAAAAACTGTTTTTT. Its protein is CASSQNRNEKLFF.

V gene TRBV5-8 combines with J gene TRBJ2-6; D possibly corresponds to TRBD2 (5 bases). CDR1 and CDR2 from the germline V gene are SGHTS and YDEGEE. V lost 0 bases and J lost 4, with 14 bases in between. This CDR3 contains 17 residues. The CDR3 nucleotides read TGTGCCAGCAGCTTGGTCGTTGGGCGGGCAGGGGCCAACGTCCTGACTTTC. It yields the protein CASSLVVGRAGANVLTF.

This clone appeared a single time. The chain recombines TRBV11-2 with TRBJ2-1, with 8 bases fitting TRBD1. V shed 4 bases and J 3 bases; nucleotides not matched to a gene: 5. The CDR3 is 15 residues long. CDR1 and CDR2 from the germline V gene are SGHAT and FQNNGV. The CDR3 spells CASSSQGAGYNEQFF. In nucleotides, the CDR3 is TGTGCCAGCAGCTCCCAGGGGGCGGGCTACAATGAGCAGTTCTTC.

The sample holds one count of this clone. The CDR3 here is CASSRDRGAMYYGYTF. The CDR3 DNA is TGTGCCAGCAGCCGGGACAGGGGCGCTATGTACTATGGCTACACCTTC. The rearrangement links TRBV7-9 to TRBJ1-2, with TRBD1 matching 10 bases. This CDR3 is 16 amino acids long. The trim removed 5 bases at V and 3 bases at J, leaving 9 bases unmatched. Germline values: CDR1 SEHNR, CDR2 FQNEAQ (reference sequence).

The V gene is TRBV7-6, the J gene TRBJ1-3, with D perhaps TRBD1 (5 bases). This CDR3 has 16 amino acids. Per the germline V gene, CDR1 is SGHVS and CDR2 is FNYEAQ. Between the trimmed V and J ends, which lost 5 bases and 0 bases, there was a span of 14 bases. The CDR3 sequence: CASSPSSGLSGNTIYF. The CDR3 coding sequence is TGTGCCAGCAGCCCGTCCTCAGGGCTCTCTGGAAACACCATATATTTT. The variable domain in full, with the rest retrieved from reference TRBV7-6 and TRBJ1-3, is GAGVSQSPRYKVTKRGQDVALRCDPISGHVSLYWYRQALGQGPEFLTYFNYEAQQDKSGLPNDRFSAERPEGSISTLTIQRTEQRDSAMYRCASSPSSGLSGNTIYFGEGSWLTVV.

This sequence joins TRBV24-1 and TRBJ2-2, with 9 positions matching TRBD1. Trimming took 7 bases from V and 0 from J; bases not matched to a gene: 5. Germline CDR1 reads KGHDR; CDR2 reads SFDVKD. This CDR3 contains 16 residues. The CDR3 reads CATSGGQGSNTGELFF. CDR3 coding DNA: TGTGCCACCAGCGGCGGACAGGGGTCGAACACCGGGGAGCTGTTTTTT.

The CDR3 DNA reads as TGTGCCAGCATCAGGATGACAGGGGAGAAGACCCAGTACTTC. The encoded protein is CASIRMTGEKTQYF. This sequence joins TRBV28 and TRBJ2-5, with TRBD1 matching 8 bases. In germline, CDR1 is MDHEN, CDR2 SYDVKM. Trimming took 7 bases from V and 6 from J; bases not matched to a gene: 10. CDR3 length: 14 amino acids.